This T cell receptor beta chain was obtained from a study of OX40 agonist ivuxolimab in advanced cancers. For the study at large: Recorded diagnoses for dose-escalation patients were hepatocellular carcinoma, melanoma, renal cell or head and neck cancer. Checkpoint inhibitors had been given previously to under 50% of patients. A male proportion of over 75% was recorded, with mean age approximately 57 years and range roughly 23 to 90.

The CDR3 runs 13 residues. Germline CDR1 reads SGHDN; CDR2 reads FVKESK. V lost 4 bases and J lost 3, with 8 bases in between. The assay was immunoSEQ multiplex PCR, and TCRdb's table has in-frame clones only and misses some. The sample includes some 9,000 clones, approximately 88% of them seen just once. The source material was CD4+ or CD8+ T cells sorted from blood, sampled in a trial of the OX40 agonist ivuxolimab. This clonotype originated in an adult with an advanced solid tumor such as melanoma, head and neck, liver or kidney cancer. The chain links TRBV14 to TRBJ2-3, with D hard to call. Here the CDR3 reads CASSPSWTDTQYF. The DNA of the CDR3 is TGTGCCAGCAGCCCGAGTTGGACAGATACGCAGTATTTT. Variable domain in full (rest from reference TRBV14 and TRBJ2-3): EAGVTQFPSHSVIEKGQTVTLRCDPISGHDNLYWYRRVMGKEIKFLLHFVKESKQDESGMPNNRFLAERTGGTYSTLKVQPAELEDSGVYFCASSPSWTDTQYFGPGTRLTVL.